A single count supports the clone carrying this T cell receptor (beta chain). The data belong to a study of technical replicates of blood from several donors. Sequenced by immunoSEQ multiplex PCR; TCRdb stores in-frame clones only, minus some. The sample carries 60,000 to 80,000 clones, roughly nine tenths recorded once. CDR3 length: 14 amino acids. From germline, CDR1 is SEHNR and CDR2 FQNEAQ (reference sequence). V was clipped by 8 bases and J by 4 bases, with 17 bases between them. This receptor was taken from a human donor in good health. Some clones in this sample may be carry-over from other donors' samples. Specimen: PBMCs. V gene TRBV7-9 combines with J gene TRBJ2-5; no definite D call. The CDR3 is CASPRGWNPETQYF. CDR3 sequence (DNA): TGTGCCAGCCCCAGAGGATGGAACCCAGAGACCCAGTACTTC.